This is a list of T cell receptor beta chains from one sample in a study of blood T cell repertoires in COVID-19. TCRdb's table, derived via immunoSEQ multiplex PCR, lists solely in-frame clones and lacks some. The sample shows tens of thousands of clones, approximately 82% of them seen only once. The sequenced sample consisted of peripheral blood. The source is a human donor in a cohort sampled during active COVID-19. Both conserved end residues are part of each CDR3. D genes are given only for firm matches. Clone size appears in some rows only: once, few, many, or a class for an expanded clone.

D | size | J | V | CDR3 | DNA
. | . | TRBJ1-1 | TRBV2 | CASREGGTRGAFF | TGTGCCAGCAGGGAAGGGGGGACCAGGGGAGCTTTCTTT
TRBD1 | . | TRBJ1-1 | TRBV5-6 | CASSLTGGAAEAFF | TGTGCCAGCAGCTTGACAGGGGGCGCGGCTGAAGCTTTCTTT
. | once | TRBJ2-7 | TRBV5-8 | CASSFGEQYF | TGTGCCAGCAGCTTCGGCGAGCAGTACTTC
TRBD1 | few | TRBJ1-1 | TRBV5-1 | CASSLERGLRAFF | TGCGCCAGCAGCTTGGAGAGGGGGCTTAGAGCTTTCTTT
TRBD1 | . | TRBJ2-1 | TRBV3-1/TRBV3-2 | CASSQVRTGLSEQFF | TGTGCCAGCAGCCAAGTGCGGACAGGGTTGTCTGAGCAGTTCTTC
. | . | TRBJ1-1 | TRBV12-3/TRBV12-4 | CASSRDNTEAFF | TGTGCCAGCAGCAGGGATAACACTGAAGCTTTCTTT
. | . | TRBJ1-3 | TRBV2 | CASSTMGGVGNTIYF | TGTGCCAGCAGTACCATGGGGGGGGTCGGAAACACCATATATTTT
TRBD2 | few | TRBJ2-1 | TRBV9 | CASSVGLAGGNEQFF | TGTGCCAGCAGCGTTGGACTAGCGGGGGGCAATGAGCAGTTCTTC
TRBD1 | . | TRBJ1-2 | TRBV7-9 | CASSPPPGGWHGYTF | TGTGCCAGCAGCCCCCCCCCAGGGGGGTGGCATGGCTACACCTTC
. | . | TRBJ1-1 | TRBV12-3/TRBV12-4 | CASSTSGVTEAFF | TGTGCCAGCAGTACTTCAGGGGTTACTGAAGCTTTCTTT
TRBD1 | once | TRBJ2-7 | TRBV19 | CASSNLQGVGSEQYF | TGTGCCAGTAGTAACCTGCAGGGGGTGGGAAGCGAGCAGTACTTC
TRBD1 | . | TRBJ1-1 | TRBV19 | CASRDRGATEAFF | TGTGCCAGTAGGGACAGGGGGGCAACTGAAGCTTTCTTT
TRBD1 | . | TRBJ1-1 | TRBV9 | CASSVHQGENTEAFF | TGTGCCAGCAGCGTTCATCAGGGGGAGAACACTGAAGCTTTCTTT
. | . | TRBJ1-1 | TRBV6-2/TRBV6-3 | CASSLEGVTEAFF | TGTGCCAGCAGTTTGGAGGGTGTCACTGAAGCTTTCTTT
TRBD1 | . | TRBJ1-1 | TRBV29-1 | CSDRTGGYTEAFF | TGCAGCGATAGAACAGGGGGATACACTGAAGCTTTCTTT
TRBD1 | . | TRBJ1-3 | TRBV6-5 | CASSSQRDRGNTIYF | TGTGCCAGCAGTTCCCAGCGGGACAGGGGAAACACCATATATTTT
. | . | TRBJ2-7 | TRBV3-1/TRBV3-2 | CASSPFSGVREQYF | TGTGCCAGCAGCCCCTTTTCAGGGGTTCGAGAGCAGTACTTC
. | . | TRBJ1-1 | TRBV7-2 | CASRYTMNTEAFF | TGTGCCAGCCGCTACACCATGAACACTGAAGCTTTCTTT
. | . | TRBJ2-6 | TRBV18 | CASSSGQGGSSGANVLTF | TGTGCCAGCTCAAGCGGGCAGGGCGGGTCCTCTGGGGCCAACGTCCTGACTTTC
. | . | TRBJ1-5 | TRBV7-8 | CASSLGRSGQPQHF | TGTGCCAGCAGCTTAGGGAGAAGTGGTCAGCCCCAGCATTTT
. | . | TRBJ1-1 | TRBV12-3/TRBV12-4 | CASSLGAVGAFF | TGTGCCAGCAGTTTGGGGGCCGTGGGAGCTTTCTTT
. | . | TRBJ1-5 | TRBV27 | CASSTPQGYQHF | TGTGCCAGCAGTACCCCCCAGGGATACCAGCATTTT
. | . | TRBJ1-1 | TRBV25-1 | CASSDLGSMTEAFF | TGTGCCAGCAGTGATTTGGGCTCCATGACTGAAGCTTTCTTT
TRBD1 | . | TRBJ2-5 | TRBV5-4 | CASSSPGTEGTQYF | TGTGCCAGCAGCTCACCCGGGACAGAGGGCACCCAGTACTTC